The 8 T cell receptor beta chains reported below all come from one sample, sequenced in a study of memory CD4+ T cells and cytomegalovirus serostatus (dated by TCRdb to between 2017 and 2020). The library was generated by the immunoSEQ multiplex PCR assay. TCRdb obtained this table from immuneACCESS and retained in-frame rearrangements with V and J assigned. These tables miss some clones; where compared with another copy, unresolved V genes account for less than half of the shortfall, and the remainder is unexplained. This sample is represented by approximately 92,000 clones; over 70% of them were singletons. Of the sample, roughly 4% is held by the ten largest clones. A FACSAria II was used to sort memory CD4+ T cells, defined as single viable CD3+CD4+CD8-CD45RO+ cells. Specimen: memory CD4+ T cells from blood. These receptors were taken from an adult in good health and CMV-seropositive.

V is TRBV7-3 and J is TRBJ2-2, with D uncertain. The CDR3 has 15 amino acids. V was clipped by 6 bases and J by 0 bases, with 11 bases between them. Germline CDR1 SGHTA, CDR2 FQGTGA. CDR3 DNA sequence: TGTGCCAGCAGTCACCGGCGGTCGAACACCGGGGAGCTGTTTTTT. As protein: CASSHRRSNTGELFF.

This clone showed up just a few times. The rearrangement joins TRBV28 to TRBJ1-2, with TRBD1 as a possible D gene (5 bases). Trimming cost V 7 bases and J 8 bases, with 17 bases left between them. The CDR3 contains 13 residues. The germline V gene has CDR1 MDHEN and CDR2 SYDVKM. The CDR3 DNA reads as TGTGCCAGCACCCTTGGGGGTGTAGGAGGCTACACCTTC. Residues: CASTLGGVGGYTF.

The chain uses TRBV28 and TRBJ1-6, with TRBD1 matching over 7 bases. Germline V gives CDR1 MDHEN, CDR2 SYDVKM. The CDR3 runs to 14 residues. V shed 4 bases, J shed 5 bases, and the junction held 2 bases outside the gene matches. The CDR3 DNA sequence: TGTGCCAGCAGTTCTACAGGGGATAATTCACCCCTCCACTTT. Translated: CASSSTGDNSPLHF.

The CDR3 protein is CASSDGAGDTQYF. The CDR3 DNA reads as TGTGCCAGCAGTGATGGAGCGGGAGATACGCAGTATTTT. This chain connects TRBV2 to TRBJ2-3, with D perhaps matching TRBD2 (6 bases). Germline loops: CDR1 SNHLY, CDR2 FYNNEI. The CDR3 sequence is 13 residues long. The germline V and J ends were trimmed by 3 bases and 5 bases, with 9 bases remaining between them. The full variable domain, completed using reference TRBV2 and TRBJ2-3, is EPEVTQTPSHQVTQMGQEVILRCVPISNHLYFYWYRQILGQKVEFLVSFYNNEISEKSEIFDDQFSVERPDGSNFTLKIRSTKLEDSAMYFCASSDGAGDTQYFGPGTRLTVL.

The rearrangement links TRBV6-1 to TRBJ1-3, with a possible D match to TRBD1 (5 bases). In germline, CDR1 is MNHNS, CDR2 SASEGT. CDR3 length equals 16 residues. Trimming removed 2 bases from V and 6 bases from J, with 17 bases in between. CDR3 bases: TGTGCCAGCAGTGAACTCTGGGGGAGGGTTGAAAACACCATATATTTT. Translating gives CASSELWGRVENTIYF.

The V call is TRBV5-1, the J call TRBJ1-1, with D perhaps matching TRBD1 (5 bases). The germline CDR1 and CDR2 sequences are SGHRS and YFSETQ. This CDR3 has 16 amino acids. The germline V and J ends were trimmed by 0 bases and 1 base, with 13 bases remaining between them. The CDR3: CASSLAAGTKNTEAFF. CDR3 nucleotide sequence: TGCGCCAGCAGCTTGGCGGCAGGGACCAAGAACACTGAAGCTTTCTTT.

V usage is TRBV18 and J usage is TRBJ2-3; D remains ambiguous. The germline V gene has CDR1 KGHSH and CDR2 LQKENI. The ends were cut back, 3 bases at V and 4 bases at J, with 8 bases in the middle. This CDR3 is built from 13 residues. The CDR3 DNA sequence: TGTGCCAGCTCACCCAACCGGGCAGATACGCAGTATTTT. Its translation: CASSPNRADTQYF. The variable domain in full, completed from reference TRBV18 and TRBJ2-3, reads NAGVMQNPRHLVRRRGQEARLRCSPMKGHSHVYWYRQLPEEGLKFMVYLQKENIIDESGMPKERFSAEFPKEGPSILRIQQVVRGDSAAYFCASSPNRADTQYFGPGTRLTVL.

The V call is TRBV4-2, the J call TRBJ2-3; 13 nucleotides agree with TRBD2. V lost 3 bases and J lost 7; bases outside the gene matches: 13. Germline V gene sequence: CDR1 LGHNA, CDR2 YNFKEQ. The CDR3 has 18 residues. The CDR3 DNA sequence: TGTGCCAGCAGCCAGACCTTAACCGGGACTAGCGGGAAGTATACGCAGTATTTT. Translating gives CASSQTLTGTSGKYTQYF.